This TCR beta chain originates from a study of shared clonotypes between healthy human individuals. Overall study: The composition of the donors was a couple of women and a few men aged 18 to 49.

Germline V CDR1 and CDR2: MDHEN, SYDVKM. The germline V and J ends were trimmed by 5 bases and 10 bases, with 24 bases remaining between them. The CDR3 runs to 16 residues. A word on this clone: Its antigen is not identified.

The study, taken as a whole, reports: Only a few donors were included, so the genetic and exposure-history diversity represented was limited.

The run depth of the assay was deep. The method was immunoSEQ multiplex PCR; TCRdb's version includes in-frame clones alone and lacks a portion of them. Of approximately 2,000,000 clones listed, under 95% are singletons. The chain links TRBV28 to TRBJ2-1; TRBD1 is a possible D gene (7 bases). The clonotype was recovered from a man younger than 35 in good health. Some clones in this sample may be carry-over from other donors' samples. The sample comprised naive CD4+ T cells from PBMCs. Subset meaning: CD45RA+ positively selected. The CDR3 sequence: CASSQPLEGALKEQFF. The CDR3 DNA is TGTGCCAGCAGTCAACCCTTGGAGGGGGCCCTGAAGGAGCAGTTCTTC.